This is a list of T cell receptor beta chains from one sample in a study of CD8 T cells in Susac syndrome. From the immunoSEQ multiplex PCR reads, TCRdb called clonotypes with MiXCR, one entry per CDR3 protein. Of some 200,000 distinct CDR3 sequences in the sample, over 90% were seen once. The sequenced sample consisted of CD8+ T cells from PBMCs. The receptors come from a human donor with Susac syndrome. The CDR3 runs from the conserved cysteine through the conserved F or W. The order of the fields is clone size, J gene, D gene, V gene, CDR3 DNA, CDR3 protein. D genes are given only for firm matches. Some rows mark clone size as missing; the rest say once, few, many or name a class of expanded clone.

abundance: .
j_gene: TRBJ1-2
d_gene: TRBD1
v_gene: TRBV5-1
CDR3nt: TGCGCCAGCAGACCAGGACAGGACTATGGCTACACCTTC
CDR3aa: CASRPGQDYGYTF

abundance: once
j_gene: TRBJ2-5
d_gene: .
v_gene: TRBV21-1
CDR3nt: TGTGCCAGCAGCAAAGTTGCCCCGGCTCAAGAGACCCAGTACTTC
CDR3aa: CASSKVAPAQETQYF

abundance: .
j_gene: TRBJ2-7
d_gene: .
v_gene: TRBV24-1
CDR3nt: TGTGCCACGGCGGATACTAGCTCCTACGAGCAGTACTTC
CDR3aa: CATADTSSYEQYF

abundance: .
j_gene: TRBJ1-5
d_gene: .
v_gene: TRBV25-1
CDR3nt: TGTGCCAGCAGTGAATCGGCAGTCCTTAATCAGCCCCAGCATTTT
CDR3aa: CASSESAVLNQPQHF

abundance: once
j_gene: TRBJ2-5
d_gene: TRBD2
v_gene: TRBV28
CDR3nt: TGTGCCAGCAGTCAATTACGCGGGAGGGGCGAGACCCAGTACTTC
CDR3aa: CASSQLRGRGETQYF

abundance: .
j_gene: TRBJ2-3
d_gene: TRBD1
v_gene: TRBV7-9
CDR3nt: TGTGCCAGCAGCCCCGAGGGGGCGCTGAGAGATACGCAGTATTTT
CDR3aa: CASSPEGALRDTQYF

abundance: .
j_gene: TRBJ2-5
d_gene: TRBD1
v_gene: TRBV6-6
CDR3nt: TGTGCCAGCAGTTACCCCACAGGGGTAGGAGAGACCCAGTACTTC
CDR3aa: CASSYPTGVGETQYF

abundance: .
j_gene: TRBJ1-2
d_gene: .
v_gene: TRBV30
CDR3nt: TGTGCCTGGAGTGTAAGGGACACATATGGCTACACCTTC
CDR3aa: CAWSVRDTYGYTF

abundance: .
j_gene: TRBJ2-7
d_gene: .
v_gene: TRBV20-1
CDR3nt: TGCAGTGCTAGGCACCAGGACGGATACTACGAGCAGTACTTC
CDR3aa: CSARHQDGYYEQYF

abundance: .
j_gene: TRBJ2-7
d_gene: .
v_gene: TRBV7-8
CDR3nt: TGTGCCAGCAGCTCAACCGACAGGGAGCAGTACTTC
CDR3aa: CASSSTDREQYF

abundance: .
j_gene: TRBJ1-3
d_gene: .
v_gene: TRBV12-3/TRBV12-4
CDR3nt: TGTGCCAGCAGTCCGACAGTCTCTGGAAACACCATATATTTT
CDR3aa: CASSPTVSGNTIYF

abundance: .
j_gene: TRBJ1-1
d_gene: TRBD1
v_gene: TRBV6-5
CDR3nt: TGTGCCAGCAGATTACAGGGGATGAACACTGAAGCTTTCTTT
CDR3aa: CASRLQGMNTEAFF

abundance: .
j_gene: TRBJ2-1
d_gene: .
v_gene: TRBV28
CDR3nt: TGTGCCAGCAGTTTACGCCCCCCCAATGAGCAGTTCTTC
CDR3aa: CASSLRPPNEQFF

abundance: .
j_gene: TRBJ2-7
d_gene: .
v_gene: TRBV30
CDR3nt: TGTGCCTGGATTGCGGAGCCGTACGAGCAGTACTTC
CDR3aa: CAWIAEPYEQYF

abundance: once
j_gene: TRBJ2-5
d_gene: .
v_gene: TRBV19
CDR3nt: TGTGCCAGTAGCGGCCGATCGGTCCAAGAGACCCAGTACTTC
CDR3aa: CASSGRSVQETQYF

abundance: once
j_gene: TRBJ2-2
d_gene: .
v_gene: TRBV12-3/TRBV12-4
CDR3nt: TGTGCCAGCAGTTCCCAAACACAGGGAGACACCGGGGAGCTGTTTTTT
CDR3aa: CASSSQTQGDTGELFF

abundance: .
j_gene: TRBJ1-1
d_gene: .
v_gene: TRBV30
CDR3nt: TGTGCCTCTAAGGTCGGACACAACACTGAAGCTTTCTTT
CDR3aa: CASKVGHNTEAFF

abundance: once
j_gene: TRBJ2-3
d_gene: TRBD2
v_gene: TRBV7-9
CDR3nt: TGTGCCAGCCCGGGAGGGCCTGGCACAGATACGCAGTATTTT
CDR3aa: CASPGGPGTDTQYF

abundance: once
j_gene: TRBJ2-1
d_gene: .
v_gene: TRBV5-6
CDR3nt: TGTGCCAGCAGCTTGGGCCTCTGGAATGAGCAGTTCTTC
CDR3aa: CASSLGLWNEQFF

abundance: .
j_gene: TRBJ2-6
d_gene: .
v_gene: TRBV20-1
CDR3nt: TGCAGTGCTAGTGGGTCTGGGGCCAACGTCCTGACTTTC
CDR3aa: CSASGSGANVLTF

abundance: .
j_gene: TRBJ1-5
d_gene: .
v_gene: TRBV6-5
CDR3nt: TGTGCCAGCAGTTACTCGAGACCCGGGGGCAATCAGCCCCAGCATTTT
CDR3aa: CASSYSRPGGNQPQHF

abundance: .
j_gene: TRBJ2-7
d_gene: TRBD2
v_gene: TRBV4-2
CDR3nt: TGTGCCAGCAGCCAAGATAGGGGACTAGCGGAGGTCTACGAGCAGTACTTC
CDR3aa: CASSQDRGLAEVYEQYF

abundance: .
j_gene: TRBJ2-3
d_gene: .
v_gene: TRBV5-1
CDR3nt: TGCGCCAGCAGCTTGTTTGGTTTGGCAGGGGTACGCACAGATACGCAGTATTTT
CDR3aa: CASSLFGLAGVRTDTQYF

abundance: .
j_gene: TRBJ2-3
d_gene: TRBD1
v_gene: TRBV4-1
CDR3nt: TGCGCCAGCAGTCACTACACGAGGGGGCAAGATACGCAGTATTTT
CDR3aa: CASSHYTRGQDTQYF

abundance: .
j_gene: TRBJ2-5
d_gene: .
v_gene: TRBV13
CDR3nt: TGTGCCAGTAATAAGGGGAATTTGGAGACCCAGTACTTC
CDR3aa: CASNKGNLETQYF

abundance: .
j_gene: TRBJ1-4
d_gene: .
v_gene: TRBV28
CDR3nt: TGTGCCAGCAGTTTATGGCAGGGCCTAACTGATGCAACTAATGAAAAACTGTTTTTT
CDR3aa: CASSLWQGLTDATNEKLFF

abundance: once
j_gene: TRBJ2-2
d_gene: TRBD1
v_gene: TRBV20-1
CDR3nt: TGCAGTGCCATTAGAAGGGGGCAGAACACCGGGGAGCTGTTTTTT
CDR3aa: CSAIRRGQNTGELFF

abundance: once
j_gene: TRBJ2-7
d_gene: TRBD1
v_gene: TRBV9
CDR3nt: TGTGCCAGCAGCGGTGACAGGGACGAGCAGTACTTC
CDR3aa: CASSGDRDEQYF

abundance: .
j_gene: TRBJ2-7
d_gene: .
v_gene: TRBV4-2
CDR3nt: TGTGCCAGCAGTCAAGAATTGCCGGGTGTGGCCTTCTACGAGCAGTACTTC
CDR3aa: CASSQELPGVAFYEQYF

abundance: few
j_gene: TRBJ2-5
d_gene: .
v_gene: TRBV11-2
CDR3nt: TGTGCCAGCAGCTTAGGTGGGACCCAGTACTTC
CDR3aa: CASSLGGTQYF

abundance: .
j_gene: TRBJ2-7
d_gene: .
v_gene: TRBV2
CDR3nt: TGTGCCAGCAGTGACCCCGTTTACAGGAGCTACGAGCAGTACTTC
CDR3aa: CASSDPVYRSYEQYF

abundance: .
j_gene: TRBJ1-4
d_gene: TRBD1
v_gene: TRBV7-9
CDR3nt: TGTGCCAGCAGCCGTGGACAGGCGAACGTTGCAACTAATGAAAAACTGTTTTTT
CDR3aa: CASSRGQANVATNEKLFF

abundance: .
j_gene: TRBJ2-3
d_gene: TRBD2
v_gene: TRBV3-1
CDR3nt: TGTGCCAGCAGCCAAGGTACTAGCGATGGCACAGATACGCAGTATTTT
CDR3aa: CASSQGTSDGTDTQYF

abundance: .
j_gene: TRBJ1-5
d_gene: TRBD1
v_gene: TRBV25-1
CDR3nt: TGTGCCAGCATTTCGAAACTGGGACAGGGGTGTGACCAGCCCCAGCATTTT
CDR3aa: CASISKLGQGCDQPQHF

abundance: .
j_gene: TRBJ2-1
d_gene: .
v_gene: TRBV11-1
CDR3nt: TGTGCCAGCAGCCTCCGGGACTCGTTCAATGAGCAGTTCTTC
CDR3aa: CASSLRDSFNEQFF

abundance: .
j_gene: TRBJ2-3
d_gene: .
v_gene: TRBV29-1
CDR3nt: TGCAGCGTTGAACAAGCGGACAGCACAGATACGCAGTATTTT
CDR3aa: CSVEQADSTDTQYF

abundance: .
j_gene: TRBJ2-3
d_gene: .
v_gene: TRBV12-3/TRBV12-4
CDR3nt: TGTGCCAGCATGACGACAGATACGCAGTATTTT
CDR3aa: CASMTTDTQYF

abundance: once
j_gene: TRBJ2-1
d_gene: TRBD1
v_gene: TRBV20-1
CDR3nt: TGCAGTGCTAGAGAGACCTTCCCCGGGACAGCCTACAATGAGCAGTTCTTC
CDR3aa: CSARETFPGTAYNEQFF

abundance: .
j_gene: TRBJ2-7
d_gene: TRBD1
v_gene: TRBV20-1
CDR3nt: TGCAGTGCTAGAGATGTGCGACAGGGGTACGAGCAGTACTTC
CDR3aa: CSARDVRQGYEQYF

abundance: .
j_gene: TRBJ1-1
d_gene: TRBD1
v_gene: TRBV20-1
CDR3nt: TGCAGTGCCGTGACAGGGGCCAACACTGAAGCTTTCTTT
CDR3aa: CSAVTGANTEAFF

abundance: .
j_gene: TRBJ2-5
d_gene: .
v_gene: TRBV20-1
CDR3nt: TGCAGTGCTATCCTGACAGAGACCCAGTACTTC
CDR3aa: CSAILTETQYF

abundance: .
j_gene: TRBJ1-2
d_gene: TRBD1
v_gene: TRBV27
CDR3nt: TGTGCCAGCAGTTACCGGGACAGGGAGGATGGCTACACCTTC
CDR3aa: CASSYRDREDGYTF

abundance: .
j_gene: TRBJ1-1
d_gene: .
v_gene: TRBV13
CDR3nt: TGTGCCAGCACCGACAGAAACACTGAAGCTTTCTTT
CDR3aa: CASTDRNTEAFF

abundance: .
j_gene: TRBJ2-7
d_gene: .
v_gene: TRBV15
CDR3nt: TGTGCCACCAGGACACAGGGACTCTCCTACGAGCAGTACTTC
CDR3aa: CATRTQGLSYEQYF